This T cell receptor beta chain was sequenced in a study of blood T cell repertoires in COVID-19. Clones were sequenced by immunoSEQ multiplex PCR, and TCRdb holds only the in-frame ones, with some missing. The sample shows 200,000 to 250,000 clones, roughly nine tenths of them seen only once. The TCR comes from a man aged 55-75 years with acute or convalescent COVID-19. The specimen sequenced was peripheral blood.

The chain's CDR3 is CASSQRLGLAGNEQFF. The CDR3 DNA reads as TGTGCCAGCAGCCAGCGCCTAGGACTAGCGGGAAACGAGCAGTTCTTC. The chain joins TRBV14 to TRBJ2-1; 12 positions match TRBD2. Germline CDR1 reads SGHDN; CDR2 reads FVKESK. There are 16 residues in the CDR3. With V trimmed by 3 bases and J by 10 bases, 10 bases remained unmatched.